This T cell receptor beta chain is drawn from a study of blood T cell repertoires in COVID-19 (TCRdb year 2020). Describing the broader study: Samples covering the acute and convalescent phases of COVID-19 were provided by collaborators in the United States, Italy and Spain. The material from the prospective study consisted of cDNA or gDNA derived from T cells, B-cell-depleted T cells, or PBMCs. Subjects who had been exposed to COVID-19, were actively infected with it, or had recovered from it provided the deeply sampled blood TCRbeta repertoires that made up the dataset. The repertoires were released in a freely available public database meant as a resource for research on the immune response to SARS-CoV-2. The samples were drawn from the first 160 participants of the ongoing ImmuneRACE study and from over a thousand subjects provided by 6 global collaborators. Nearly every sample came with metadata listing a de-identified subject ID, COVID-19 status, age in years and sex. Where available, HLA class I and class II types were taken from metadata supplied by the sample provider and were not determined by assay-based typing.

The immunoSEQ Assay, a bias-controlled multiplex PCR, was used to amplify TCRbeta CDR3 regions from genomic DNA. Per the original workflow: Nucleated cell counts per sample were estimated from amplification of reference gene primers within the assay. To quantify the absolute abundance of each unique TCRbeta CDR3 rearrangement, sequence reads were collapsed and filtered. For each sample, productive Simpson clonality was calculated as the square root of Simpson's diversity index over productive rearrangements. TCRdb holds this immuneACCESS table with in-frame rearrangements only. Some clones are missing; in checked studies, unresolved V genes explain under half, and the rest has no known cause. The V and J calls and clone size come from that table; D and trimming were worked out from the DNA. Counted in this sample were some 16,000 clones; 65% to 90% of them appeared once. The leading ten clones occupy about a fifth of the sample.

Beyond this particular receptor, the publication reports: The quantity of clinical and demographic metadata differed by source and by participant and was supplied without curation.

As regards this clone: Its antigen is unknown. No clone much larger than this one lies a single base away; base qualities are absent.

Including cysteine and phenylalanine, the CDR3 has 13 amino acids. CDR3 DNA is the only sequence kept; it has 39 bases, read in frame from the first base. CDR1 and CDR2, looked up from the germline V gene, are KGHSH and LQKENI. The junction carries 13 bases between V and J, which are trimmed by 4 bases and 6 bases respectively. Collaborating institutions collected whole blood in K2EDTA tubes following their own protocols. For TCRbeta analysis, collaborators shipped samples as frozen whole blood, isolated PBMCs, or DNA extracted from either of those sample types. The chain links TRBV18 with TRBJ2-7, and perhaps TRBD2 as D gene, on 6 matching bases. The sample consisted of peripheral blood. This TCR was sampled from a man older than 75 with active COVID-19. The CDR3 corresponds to CASSRGEAREQYF. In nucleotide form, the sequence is TGTGCCAGCTCACGGGGGGAAGCGCGCGAGCAGTACTTC.